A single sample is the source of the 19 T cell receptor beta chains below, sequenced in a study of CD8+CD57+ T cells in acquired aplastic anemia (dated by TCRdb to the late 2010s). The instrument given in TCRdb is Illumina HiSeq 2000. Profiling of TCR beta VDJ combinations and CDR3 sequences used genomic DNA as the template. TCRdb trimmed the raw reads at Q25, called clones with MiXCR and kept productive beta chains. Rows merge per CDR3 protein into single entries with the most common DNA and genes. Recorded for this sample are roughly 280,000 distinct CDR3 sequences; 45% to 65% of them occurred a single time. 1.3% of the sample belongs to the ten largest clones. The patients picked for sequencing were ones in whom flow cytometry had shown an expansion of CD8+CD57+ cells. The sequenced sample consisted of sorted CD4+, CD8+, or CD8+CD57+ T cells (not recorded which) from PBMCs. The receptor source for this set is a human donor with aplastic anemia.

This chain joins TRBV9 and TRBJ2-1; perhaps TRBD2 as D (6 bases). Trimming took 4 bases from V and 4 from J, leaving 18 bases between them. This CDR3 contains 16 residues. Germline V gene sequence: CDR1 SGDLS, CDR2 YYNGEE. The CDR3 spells CASSLSRGFYYNEQFF. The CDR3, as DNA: TGTGCCAGCAGCTTATCGCGGGGCTTCTATTACAATGAGCAGTTCTTC.

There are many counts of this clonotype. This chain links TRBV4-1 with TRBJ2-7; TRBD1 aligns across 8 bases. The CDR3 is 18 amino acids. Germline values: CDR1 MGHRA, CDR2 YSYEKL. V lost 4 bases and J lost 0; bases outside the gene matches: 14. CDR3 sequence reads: CASSPNLSGQGHSYEQYF. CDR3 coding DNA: TGCGCCAGCAGCCCCAACCTTTCTGGACAGGGACACTCCTACGAGCAGTACTTC.

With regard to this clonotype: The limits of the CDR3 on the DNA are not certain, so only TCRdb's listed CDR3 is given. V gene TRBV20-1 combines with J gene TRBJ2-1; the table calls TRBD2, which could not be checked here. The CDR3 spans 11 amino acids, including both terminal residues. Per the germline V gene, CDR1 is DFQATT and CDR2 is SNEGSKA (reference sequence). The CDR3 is CSATFGAPQFF.

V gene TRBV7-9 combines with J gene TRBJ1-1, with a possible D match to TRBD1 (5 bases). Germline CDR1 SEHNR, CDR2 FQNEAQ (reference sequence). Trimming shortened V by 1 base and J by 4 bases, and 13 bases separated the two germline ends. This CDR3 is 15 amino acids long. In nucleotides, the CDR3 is TGTGCCAGCAGCTTAGGTGTGGGGCGGGCCACTGAAGCTTTCTTT. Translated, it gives CASSLGVGRATEAFF.

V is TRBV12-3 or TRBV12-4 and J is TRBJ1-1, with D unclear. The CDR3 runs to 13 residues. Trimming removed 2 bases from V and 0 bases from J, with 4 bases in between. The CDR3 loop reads CASSLMLNTEAFF. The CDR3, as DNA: TGTGCCAGCAGTTTAATGTTGAACACTGAAGCTTTCTTT.

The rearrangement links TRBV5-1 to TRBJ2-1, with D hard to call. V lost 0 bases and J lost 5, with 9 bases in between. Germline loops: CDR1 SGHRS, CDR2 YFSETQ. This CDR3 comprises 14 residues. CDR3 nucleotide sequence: TGCGCCAGCAGCTTGGATGCTGCGAACAATGAGCAGTTCTTC. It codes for CASSLDAANNEQFF.

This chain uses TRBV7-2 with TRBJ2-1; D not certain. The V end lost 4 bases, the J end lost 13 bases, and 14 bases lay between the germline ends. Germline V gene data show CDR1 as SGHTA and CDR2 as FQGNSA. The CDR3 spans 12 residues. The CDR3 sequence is CASSSGAGFQFF. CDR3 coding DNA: TGTGCCAGCAGCTCCGGAGCTGGTTTCCAGTTCTTC.

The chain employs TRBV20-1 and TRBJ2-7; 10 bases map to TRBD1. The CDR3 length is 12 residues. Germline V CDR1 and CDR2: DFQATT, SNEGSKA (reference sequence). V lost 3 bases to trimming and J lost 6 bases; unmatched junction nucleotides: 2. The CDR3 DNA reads TGCAGTGCTAGTGGGGACAGGGGCGAGCAGTACTTC. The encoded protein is CSASGDRGEQYF.

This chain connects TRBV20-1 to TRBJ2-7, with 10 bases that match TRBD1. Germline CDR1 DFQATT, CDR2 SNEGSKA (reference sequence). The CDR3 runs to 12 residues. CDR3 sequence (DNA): TGCAGGGCGGGACAGGGGCACTACGAGCAGTACTTC. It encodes CRAGQGHYEQYF.

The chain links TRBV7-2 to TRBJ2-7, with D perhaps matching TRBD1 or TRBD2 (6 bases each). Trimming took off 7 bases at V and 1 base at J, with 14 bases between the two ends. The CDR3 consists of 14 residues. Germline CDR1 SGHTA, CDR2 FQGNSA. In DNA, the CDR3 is TGTGCCAGCACCGAGGGGGGAACTTCCTACGAGCAGTACTTC. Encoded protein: CASTEGGTSYEQYF.

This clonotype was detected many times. CDR3 sequence: CASRSPTSGFHEQYF. The CDR3, as DNA: TGTGCCAGCAGGTCACCGACTAGCGGGTTCCACGAGCAGTACTTC. This rearrangement joins TRBV6-5 to TRBJ2-7; 10 nucleotides line up with TRBD2. The CDR3 spans 15 residues. The V gene end was trimmed by 6 bases and the J gene end by 5 bases; junction bases not matched to a gene: 10. The V gene's germline CDR1 is MNHEY and CDR2 SVGAGI.

The CDR3 region is CASSQDLHTGNTIYF. The CDR3, as DNA: TGTGCCAGCAGCCAAGATTTACATACGGGAAACACCATATATTTT. The chain joins TRBV3-1 to TRBJ1-3; D unresolved. The germline V gene encodes CDR1 LGHDT and CDR2 YNNKEL (reference sequence). The CDR3 is 15 amino acids. Trimming cost V 0 bases and J 4 bases, with 10 bases left between them.

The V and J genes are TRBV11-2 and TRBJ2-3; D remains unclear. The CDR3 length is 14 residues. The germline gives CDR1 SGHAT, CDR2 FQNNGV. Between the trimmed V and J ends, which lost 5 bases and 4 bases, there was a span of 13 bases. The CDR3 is CASSLIPGADTQYF. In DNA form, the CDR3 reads TGTGCCAGCAGCCTAATTCCTGGGGCAGATACGCAGTATTTT.

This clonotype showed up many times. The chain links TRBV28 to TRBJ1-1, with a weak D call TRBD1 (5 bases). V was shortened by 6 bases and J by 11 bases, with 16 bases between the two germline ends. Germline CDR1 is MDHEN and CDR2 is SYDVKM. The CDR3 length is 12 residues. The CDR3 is CASSRDGAIAFF. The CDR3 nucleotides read TGTGCCAGCAGCAGGGACGGCGCGATCGCTTTCTTT.

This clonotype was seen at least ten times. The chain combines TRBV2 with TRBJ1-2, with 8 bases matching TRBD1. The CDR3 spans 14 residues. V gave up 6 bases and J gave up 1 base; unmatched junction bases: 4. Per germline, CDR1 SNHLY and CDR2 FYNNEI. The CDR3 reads CASRGDRNNYGYTF. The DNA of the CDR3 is TGTGCCAGCAGGGGGGACAGGAATAACTATGGCTACACCTTC.

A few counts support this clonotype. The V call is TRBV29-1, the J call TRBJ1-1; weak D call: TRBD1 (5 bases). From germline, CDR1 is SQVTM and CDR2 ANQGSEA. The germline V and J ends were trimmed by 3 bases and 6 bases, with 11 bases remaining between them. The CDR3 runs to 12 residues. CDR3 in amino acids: CSVEWGRSEAFF. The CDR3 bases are TGCAGCGTTGAGTGGGGGAGGTCTGAAGCTTTCTTT.

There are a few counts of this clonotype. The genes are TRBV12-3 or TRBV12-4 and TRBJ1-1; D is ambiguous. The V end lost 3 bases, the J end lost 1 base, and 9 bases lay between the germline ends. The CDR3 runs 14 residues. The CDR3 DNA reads TGTGCCAGCAGTTTCCAATCGACGAACACTGAAGCTTTCTTT. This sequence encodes CASSFQSTNTEAFF.

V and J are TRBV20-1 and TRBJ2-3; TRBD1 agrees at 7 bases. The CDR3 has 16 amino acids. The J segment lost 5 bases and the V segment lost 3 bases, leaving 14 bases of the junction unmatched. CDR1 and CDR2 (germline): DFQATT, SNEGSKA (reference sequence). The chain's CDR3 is CSASETGIFAGDTQYF. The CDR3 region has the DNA TGCAGTGCTAGCGAGACAGGGATTTTCGCGGGAGATACGCAGTATTTT.

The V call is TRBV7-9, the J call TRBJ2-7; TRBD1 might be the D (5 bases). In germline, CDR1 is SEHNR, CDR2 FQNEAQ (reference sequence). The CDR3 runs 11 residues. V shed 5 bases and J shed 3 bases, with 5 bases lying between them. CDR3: CASSGHYEQYF. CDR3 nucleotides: TGTGCCAGCAGCGGACACTACGAGCAGTACTTC.